This T cell receptor beta chain is from a study of PD-1 blockade in classical Hodgkin lymphoma. The time point denotes: cycle 4 day 1 (C4D1), after more than five weeks of nivolumab. Autologous stem cell transplantation was followed by relapse in every patient, and brentuximab vedotin exposure varied. Profiled with immunoSEQ multiplex PCR; TCRdb holds only in-frame clones, not every one. The table lists 50,000 or so clones, almost 90% of them singletons. V lost 1 base to trimming and J lost 4 bases, with 12 bases between them. Germline-derived CDR1 and CDR2 are SGHDT and YYEEEE. The CDR3 has 14 amino acids.

This material consisted of peripheral blood mononuclear cells (PBMCs), taken before the fourth cycle of nivolumab. The sequence was collected from a human donor with classical Hodgkin lymphoma. This rearrangement joins TRBV5-6 to TRBJ2-7; no clear D gene. DNA for the CDR3: TGTGCCAGCAGCTTGAGCGCCGTCTTTTACGAGCAGTACTTC. It specifies CASSLSAVFYEQYF.